Following are 8 T cell receptor beta chains from one sample sequenced in a study of cytomegalovirus exposure and HLA in healthy donors. Primers included in the PCR were 60 Vbeta and 13 Jbeta primers. Here immunoSEQ multiplex PCR was the method, and the copy in TCRdb shows in-frame clones only, minus some. The specimen's table records 130,000 to 150,000 clones. Sequenced sample: PBMCs. The receptors come from a male donor in good health and CMV-seronegative.

The rearrangement links TRBV30 to TRBJ2-7, with 12 bases aligning to TRBD2. The CDR3 is 14 amino acids. Germline assignment: CDR1 GTSNPN and CDR2 SVGIG (reference sequence). V gave up 3 bases and J gave up 5 bases; unmatched junction bases: 5. For the CDR3, the DNA is TGTGCCTGGAGGGCTAGCGGGAGGGCCCACGAGCAGTACTTC. Its translation: CAWRASGRAHEQYF.

J is TRBJ2-1 and V is TRBV18; D uncertain. Germline V lookup: CDR1 KGHSH, CDR2 LQKENI. Trimming removed 5 bases at V and 9 bases at J, with 11 bases between. This CDR3 is 12 amino acids long. CDR3 nucleotides: TGTGCCAGCTCATCAGGTTTAGGTGAGCAGTTCTTC. It translates to CASSSGLGEQFF.

The rearrangement joins TRBV30 to TRBJ1-5, with TRBD1 as a possible D gene (5 bases). Germline CDR1 and CDR2: GTSNPN and SVGIG (reference sequence). The CDR3 runs 13 residues. Between the trimmed V and J ends, which lost 0 bases and 4 bases, there was a span of 7 bases. The CDR3 nucleotides read TGTGCCTGGAGTGTAGACAGTAATCAGCCCCAGCATTTT. Translated, it gives CAWSVDSNQPQHF.

This chain connects TRBV7-9 to TRBJ2-3, with TRBD2 matching 10 bases. This CDR3 comprises 15 residues. Trimming removed 5 bases from V and 6 bases from J; junction bases left unmatched: 8. From germline, CDR1 is SEHNR and CDR2 FQNEAQ (reference sequence). Here the CDR3 reads CASSRGAGGQDTQYF. CDR3 sequence (DNA): TGTGCCAGCAGCCGAGGAGCGGGGGGGCAGGATACGCAGTATTTT.

The chain couples TRBV13 to TRBJ2-5; 8 bases fit TRBD2. CDR3 length: 13 residues. CDR1 is PRHDT and CDR2 is FYEKMQ in the germline V gene (reference sequence). V gave up 5 bases and J gave up 6 bases; unmatched junction bases: 5. The CDR3 bases are TGTGCCAGCAGCCCCGGGACTAGTCAGACCCAGTACTTC. Residues: CASSPGTSQTQYF.

On this clone itself: The germline gene is not matched at one end of the junction; a read error may be the cause. This rearrangement joins TRBV28 to TRBJ2-1; D perhaps matches TRBD1 (5 bases). Germline CDR1 reads MDHEN; CDR2 reads SYDVKM. CDR3 length: 15 amino acids. Here the CDR3 reads CASSPDIPSYHEQFF. CDR3 in DNA: TGTGCCAGCAGTCCGGACATTCCCTCCTACCATGAGCAGTTCTTC.

The V call is TRBV5-1, the J call TRBJ2-2, with TRBD2 matching 8 bases. The CDR3 loop spans 16 amino acids. Germline assignment: CDR1 SGHRS and CDR2 YFSETQ. The J segment lost 4 bases and the V segment lost 2 bases, leaving 7 bases of the junction unmatched. Here the CDR3 DNA reads TGCGCCAGCAGCTTTCAAGCGGGGGACCCCACCGGGGAGCTGTTTTTT. This translates into CASSFQAGDPTGELFF.

The J gene is TRBJ1-1, the V gene TRBV28; possibly TRBD1 for D (5 bases). With 6 bases removed from V and 10 bases from J, the gap between germline ends came to 18 bases. The V gene's germline CDR1 is MDHEN and CDR2 SYDVKM. The length of the CDR3 is 13 residues. The CDR3 protein is CASSTRPRVRAFF. The CDR3 DNA reads as TGTGCCAGCAGCACCCGACCCAGGGTTAGAGCTTTCTTT.